The next 31 T cell receptor beta chains were all read from a single sample in a study of blood T cell repertoires in COVID-19. Measured with immunoSEQ multiplex PCR; TCRdb has only the in-frame clones, and not every one. The data show about 68,000 clones, 86% seen once. The material sequenced was peripheral blood. The source is a young man with acute or convalescent COVID-19.

V gene TRBV14 combines with J gene TRBJ2-1; TRBD1 matches 9 bases. V shed 4 bases, J shed 8 bases, and the junction held 9 bases outside the gene matches. In germline, CDR1 is SGHDN, CDR2 FVKESK. CDR3 length equals 15 residues. The CDR3 coding sequence is TGTGCCAGCAGCCCATACGGGACAGGGCTGGATGAGCAGTTCTTC. It yields the protein CASSPYGTGLDEQFF.

The genes are TRBV11-2 and TRBJ2-3, with 8 bases fitting TRBD2. This CDR3 is built from 17 residues. CDR1 is SGHAT, CDR2 FQNNGV, per germline. The ends lost 10 bases at V and 0 bases at J; junction bases unmatched: 15. In DNA form, the CDR3 reads TGTGCCACCCGGCAGCGGGAGAACAGAGGGAGCACAGATACGCAGTATTTT. This gives the protein CATRQRENRGSTDTQYF.

CDR3 nucleotides: TGCAGCGTAGGGCAGGGGGCTAGGGAGCAGTACTTC. It yields the protein CSVGQGAREQYF. The gene calls are TRBV29-1 and TRBJ2-7, with TRBD1 matching over 8 bases. Trimming removed 6 bases from V and 7 bases from J; junction bases left unmatched: 8. Germline CDR1 is SQVTM and CDR2 is ANQGSEA. The CDR3 contains 12 residues.

The chain has TRBV5-1 and TRBJ2-7, with 9 bases lining up with TRBD1. The CDR3 length is 16 residues. Germline CDR1 SGHRS, CDR2 YFSETQ. V dropped 4 bases and J dropped 2; count of bases not matched to a gene: 10. CDR3 in amino acids: CASSPGGQGNTYEQYF. The CDR3 nucleotides are TGCGCCAGCAGCCCGGGCGGACAGGGGAACACCTACGAGCAGTACTTC.

This chain uses TRBV5-1 with TRBJ2-3; D not resolved. Germline values: CDR1 SGHRS, CDR2 YFSETQ. The germline V and J ends were trimmed by 3 bases and 2 bases, with 7 bases remaining between them. This CDR3 has 13 residues. The CDR3 is CASSSGLTDTQYF. CDR3 in DNA: TGCGCCAGCAGCTCCGGTCTCACAGATACGCAGTATTTT.

This chain joins TRBV24-1 and TRBJ2-3; either TRBD1 or TRBD2 may fit D (9 bases each). V lost 9 bases and J 3 bases, leaving 30 bases between the germline ends. The CDR3 is 19 residues long. Germline assignment: CDR1 KGHDR and CDR2 SFDVKD. CDR3 nucleotides: TGTGCCACCGGGACAGGGCGCTCTAGCGGGACGGAAAGGACAGATACGCAGTATTTT. Its translation is CATGTGRSSGTERTDTQYF.

The V and J genes are TRBV30 and TRBJ1-5; 7 bases match TRBD1. This CDR3 comprises 13 residues. Germline CDR1 reads GTSNPN; CDR2 reads SVGIG (reference sequence). The V and J ends lost 6 bases and 4 bases, in that order; junction bases with no gene match: 6. The CDR3, as DNA: TGTGCCTGTAATCGGGGACAGAATCAGCCCCAGCATTTT. This gives the protein CACNRGQNQPQHF.

This clone was observed a single time. The chain employs TRBV28 and TRBJ1-6; 7 bases are shared with TRBD1. The germline CDR1 and CDR2 sequences are MDHEN and SYDVKM. The CDR3 is 19 residues long. J gave up 2 bases and V 2 bases, and 12 bases lay outside the gene matches. CDR3 amino acids: CASSLVVRQGGTYNSPLHF. The CDR3 bases are TGTGCCAGCAGTTTAGTTGTTCGGCAGGGGGGAACCTATAATTCACCCCTCCACTTT.

The chain employs TRBV7-8 and TRBJ1-2; D is unresolved. Looked up from germline, CDR1 is SGHVS and CDR2 is FQNEAQ. The ends were cut back, 5 bases at V and 4 bases at J, with 8 bases in the middle. The CDR3 has 12 amino acids. The CDR3: CASSLPGYGYTF. In DNA form, the CDR3 reads TGTGCCAGCAGCCTTCCGGGCTATGGCTACACCTTC.

The chain has TRBV25-1 and TRBJ2-1, with 10 bases that match TRBD1. The CDR3 consists of 16 residues. The ends lost 2 bases at V and 6 bases at J; junction bases unmatched: 7. The V gene's germline CDR1 is MGHDK and CDR2 SYGVNS. The CDR3 here is CASSESSRTGGNEQFF. The CDR3 DNA reads as TGTGCCAGCAGTGAAAGTTCTAGGACAGGGGGCAATGAGCAGTTCTTC.

This clone was recorded a few times. CDR3 coding DNA: TGTGCCAGCAGTGGACACCCGAACACCGGGGAGCTGTTTTTT. Amino acids: CASSGHPNTGELFF. This rearrangement joins TRBV2 to TRBJ2-2; no firm D call. The germline V gene encodes CDR1 SNHLY and CDR2 FYNNEI. This CDR3 region has 14 residues. With 4 bases removed from V and 0 bases from J, the gap between germline ends came to 6 bases.

The gene calls are TRBV6-5 and TRBJ1-2; D is ambiguous. Germline V CDR1 and CDR2: MNHEY, SVGAGI. The CDR3 contains 14 residues. V dropped 3 bases and J dropped 4 bases, with 12 bases sitting between them. The CDR3 bases are TGTGCCAGCAGTTATGGGTCCGGGGTCTATGGCTACACCTTC. Translated: CASSYGSGVYGYTF.

This chain joins TRBV7-6 and TRBJ2-2; 7 nucleotides match TRBD1. This CDR3 is built from 15 residues. Germline V gives CDR1 SGHVS, CDR2 FNYEAQ. J lost 5 bases, V lost 4 bases, and 7 bases had no gene match. CDR3 DNA: TGTGCCAGCAGCTCAAAGACAGGGCGTACCGGGGAGCTGTTTTTT. Encoded protein: CASSSKTGRTGELFF.

The chain uses TRBV28 and TRBJ2-7; D is undetermined. Trimming cost V 6 bases and J 9 bases, with 18 bases left between them. Germline V lookup: CDR1 MDHEN, CDR2 SYDVKM. This CDR3 contains 13 residues. The CDR3 reads CASSSKVPGVQYF. In DNA, the CDR3 is TGTGCCAGCAGCTCAAAGGTACCCGGAGTGCAGTACTTC.

In its sample, this clone was seen once. The chain uses TRBV28 and TRBJ2-5, with D perhaps TRBD2 (5 bases). This CDR3 contains 10 residues. Germline V CDR1 and CDR2: MDHEN, SYDVKM. V shed 11 bases and J shed 9 bases, with 13 bases lying between them. The CDR3 loop is CASGSKAQYF. The CDR3 coding sequence is TGTGCCTCGGGGTCCAAGGCCCAGTACTTC.

V is TRBV2 and J is TRBJ2-1; D is perhaps TRBD2 (5 bases). V was pared by 4 bases and J by 8 bases, with 6 bases between. The CDR3 loop spans 11 amino acids. CDR1 is SNHLY and CDR2 is FYNNEI in the germline V gene. The chain's CDR3 is CASSVRDEQFF. The CDR3 DNA is TGTGCCAGCAGTGTGCGGGATGAGCAGTTCTTC. The full variable domain, in which reference TRBV2 and TRBJ2-1 provide the parts outside the CDR3, is EPEVTQTPSHQVTQMGQEVILRCVPISNHLYFYWYRQILGQKVEFLVSFYNNEISEKSEIFDDQFSVERPDGSNFTLKIRSTKLEDSAMYFCASSVRDEQFFGPGTRLTVL.

The V and J genes are TRBV28 and TRBJ2-7, with a weak D call TRBD1 (6 bases). V lost 2 bases and J lost 4, with 15 bases in between. This CDR3 has 15 amino acids. Germline lookup yields CDR1 MDHEN and CDR2 SYDVKM. The CDR3 DNA reads TGTGCCAGCAGTTTACCCGGGACCAGGGGTTACGAGCAGTACTTC. This encodes CASSLPGTRGYEQYF.

This clone showed up just once. The chain recombines TRBV5-8 with TRBJ2-3; 9 bases are a match to TRBD2. CDR3 length: 14 residues. Germline CDR1 is SGHTS and CDR2 is YDEGEE. V dropped 4 bases and J dropped 6; count of bases not matched to a gene: 6. CDR3 protein: CASSRSGGGDTQYF. In DNA, the CDR3 is TGTGCCAGCAGCCGTAGCGGGGGAGGCGATACGCAGTATTTT.

This chain links TRBV20-1 with TRBJ1-6; D may be TRBD1 (6 bases). CDR3 length equals 14 residues. Germline CDR1 DFQATT, CDR2 SNEGSKA (reference sequence). Deletions cut 3 bases from V and 5 bases from J, with 11 bases between. The CDR3 DNA reads as TGCAGTGCTAGTGCCGGACAGAATAATTCACCCCTCCACTTT. As protein: CSASAGQNNSPLHF.

This chain joins TRBV29-1 and TRBJ2-3; tentative D call: TRBD2 (6 bases). CDR3 length equals 16 residues. Germline V gene lookup returns CDR1 SQVTM and CDR2 ANQGSEA. V was pared by 4 bases and J by 0 bases, with 17 bases between. The CDR3 nucleotides read TGCAGCGTTGGAGGAGTAGCGGAGTTAAGCACAGATACGCAGTATTTT. Translation: CSVGGVAELSTDTQYF.

The chain recombines TRBV2 with TRBJ2-7, with a possible D match to TRBD1 (6 bases). The ends were cut back, 1 base at V and 11 bases at J, with 12 bases in the middle. This CDR3 comprises 12 residues. Germline CDR1 is SNHLY and CDR2 is FYNNEI. Written as DNA, the CDR3 is TGTGCCAGCAGTGAAGGGGGGCCCAGAAAGTACTTC. Translating it yields CASSEGGPRKYF. The variable domain in full, completed from reference TRBV2 and TRBJ2-7, reads EPEVTQTPSHQVTQMGQEVILRCVPISNHLYFYWYRQILGQKVEFLVSFYNNEISEKSEIFDDQFSVERPDGSNFTLKIRSTKLEDSAMYFCASSEGGPRKYFGPGTRLTVT.

This chain connects TRBV2 to TRBJ1-2; 9 nucleotides align to TRBD1. After removal of 6 bases from V and 4 bases from J, the junction contained 6 bases not matched to a gene. CDR3 size: 14 residues. Germline lookup yields CDR1 SNHLY and CDR2 FYNNEI. CDR3 in amino acids: CASRGDRAIYGYTF. DNA of the CDR3: TGTGCCAGCAGAGGGGACAGGGCAATCTATGGCTACACCTTC.

The V gene is TRBV3-1 (or the pseudogene TRBV3-2), the J gene TRBJ1-1, with 9 bases that match TRBD1. Trimming at V came to 4 bases and at J to 7 bases, leaving 7 bases not matched to a gene. CDR1 and CDR2 from the germline V gene are LGHDT and YNNKEL (reference sequence). The CDR3 runs to 14 residues. The CDR3 nucleotides read TGTGCCAGCAGCCCGAGAGACAGGGGGTTTGAAGCTTTCTTT. Translating gives CASSPRDRGFEAFF.

This clone was recorded a few times. This rearrangement joins TRBV27 to TRBJ2-2; 7 bases fit TRBD2. This CDR3 has 15 amino acids. J gave up 4 bases and V 3 bases, and 5 bases lay outside the gene matches. Germline CDR1 MNHEY, CDR2 SMNVEV (reference sequence). CDR3: CASSFAGEGTGELFF. CDR3 sequence (DNA): TGTGCCAGCAGTTTCGCGGGAGAGGGCACCGGGGAGCTGTTTTTT.

The count of this clone is one. The chain recombines TRBV18 with TRBJ1-1; TRBD1 matches 9 bases. The V gene's germline CDR1 is KGHSH and CDR2 LQKENI. J gave up 1 base and V 6 bases, and 9 bases lay outside the gene matches. This CDR3 contains 16 residues. CDR3 DNA: TGTGCCAGCTCGAGGACAGGGGAGTTAGGGAACACTGAAGCTTTCTTT. Its translation: CASSRTGELGNTEAFF.

This clone showed up just once. This sequence joins TRBV7-9 and TRBJ1-6; possible D gene TRBD1, 6 bases. This CDR3 comprises 15 residues. V was pared by 5 bases and J by 6 bases, with 14 bases between. Germline loops: CDR1 SEHNR, CDR2 FQNEAQ (reference sequence). CDR3 region: CASSPQGPSNSPLHF. In DNA, the CDR3 is TGTGCCAGCAGCCCCCAGGGGCCCTCTAATTCACCCCTCCACTTT.

Only one count was recorded for this clone. The J gene is TRBJ1-4, the V gene TRBV28; 10 bases fit TRBD1. V trimming: 4 bases; J trimming: 7 bases; junction bases outside the gene matches: 15. The CDR3 has 18 amino acids. Germline lookup yields CDR1 MDHEN and CDR2 SYDVKM. CDR3 sequence reads: CASSSFFGTGVRSEKLFF. CDR3 bases: TGTGCCAGCAGTTCGTTTTTCGGGACAGGGGTTAGGAGTGAAAAACTGTTTTTT.

This rearrangement joins TRBV7-8 to TRBJ1-2, with 9 bases that match TRBD1. The V and J ends lost 4 bases and 3 bases, in that order; junction bases with no gene match: 3. CDR3 size: 14 residues. The germline V gene has CDR1 SGHVS and CDR2 FQNEAQ. CDR3 nucleotides: TGTGCCAGCAGCTCACAGGGGGCCGACTATGGCTACACCTTC. Its protein is CASSSQGADYGYTF.

This chain's CDR3 is CASRTGGAYEQYF. The CDR3 bases are TGTGCCAGCAGGACAGGTGGGGCCTACGAGCAGTACTTC. The gene calls are TRBV6-5 and TRBJ2-7, with D perhaps matching TRBD1 (6 bases). The length of the CDR3 is 13 residues. The germline V gene has CDR1 MNHEY and CDR2 SVGAGI. V was shortened by 6 bases and J by 2 bases, with 11 bases between the two germline ends.

CDR3 sequence (DNA): TGTGCCAGCAGCTGGTACATTAGCGGGTCCAATGAGCAGTTCTTC. Protein product: CASSWYISGSNEQFF. The J gene is TRBJ2-1, the V gene TRBV5-6; 7 positions agree with TRBD2. Trimming took 3 bases from V and 6 from J; bases not matched to a gene: 9. This CDR3 region has 15 residues. Germline CDR1 reads SGHDT; CDR2 reads YYEEEE.

This chain uses TRBV28 with TRBJ1-2; tentative D call: TRBD1 (5 bases). This CDR3 has 14 amino acids. Germline V gene lookup returns CDR1 MDHEN and CDR2 SYDVKM. The V end was cut by 2 bases, the J end by 2 bases, with 9 bases between. The DNA of the CDR3 is TGTGCCAGCAGTTTACATGGGGGGAACTATGGCTACACCTTC. Protein sequence: CASSLHGGNYGYTF.